This T cell receptor beta chain was sequenced in a study of tumor-infiltrating lymphocytes in localized non-small cell lung cancer. On the study more broadly: Several tumor histologies, both smoking statuses, and some post-neoadjuvant chemotherapy samples were included. Each patient gave resected tumor and non-adjacent uninvolved lung tissue. Study-level results: IM1 and IM2 tumors showed no difference in T-cell fraction. Not all patients were TCR sequenced, owing to tissue quantity.

Generated by immunoSEQ multiplex PCR, the TCRdb table keeps only in-frame clones and is missing some. The sample has 7,000 to 8,500 clones; 60% to 80% are singletons. Trimming took off 5 bases at V and 0 bases at J, with 8 bases between the two ends. Germline assignment: CDR1 GTSNPN and CDR2 SVGIG (reference sequence). The CDR3 is 13 amino acids. Concerning this clone: The antigen is unknown.

This receptor was obtained from a human donor with non-small cell lung cancer. The chain links TRBV30 to TRBJ1-5; D remains ambiguous. The sequenced material came from uninvolved lung tissue not adjacent to the tumor. In DNA form, the CDR3 reads TGTGCCTGGGGCGCGGATAGCAATCAGCCCCAGCATTTT. It yields the protein CAWGADSNQPQHF.